This TCR beta chain was recovered during a study of cytomegalovirus exposure and HLA in healthy donors (dated 2017 in TCRdb). Notes on the research overall: An earlier analysis of approximately 600 of the donors reported roughly 270 Gb of sequence data and more than 90 million unique TCR beta sequences from approximately 180 million T cells. An early release covering around 630 HLA-typed donors comprised about 290 gigabases of sequencing data and around 80 million unique TCR sequences. Among the roughly 380 genotyped donors, around 81% belonged to the genetic ancestry cluster associated with self-reported Caucasian donors. The study aimed to test whether cataloging public T cell receptors could reveal signatures of past pathogen exposure. The study used immunosequencing to profile the T cell repertoires of around 600 subjects and linked those repertoires to cytomegalovirus serostatus. A separate validation cohort of about 110 different subjects was used in addition to the 666-subject first cohort. To predict cytomegalovirus infection status, the study combined high-throughput TCR immunosequencing, statistical association of individual TCRs with disease status, and machine learning. In a later analysis, previously published TCR beta repertoires from 600 to 850 donors were re-analyzed and high-resolution HLA genotyping was added so that TCR occurrence patterns could be studied. Rather than using new phenotypic data, the later analysis identified candidate immune exposures from TCR beta sequences and from how often those sequences occurred across donors. In an earlier analysis of 550 to 700 of the donors, high-throughput TCR beta sequencing was used to judge whether each TCR beta V gene segment behaved as functional or pseudogenic. Alongside the repertoire data, information on donor age, sex, ethnicity and CMV serostatus was compiled. Genome-wide SNP genotypes for about 65% of the 666 donors were used in a later genetic analysis, which treated that subset as a discovery cohort. All discovery cohort repertoires had been generated using a single sequencing platform. Both class I and class II loci were covered by HLA typing, at four-digit resolution. The number of typed donors differed by locus: about 629-630 for A, B, C, DRB1 and DQB1; some 500 for DQA1; around 610 for DPA1; and 400 to 480 for DPB1. Several DR-DQ haplotypes were treated as single units for association and clustering because of strong linkage in the cohort. Among about 360 genotyped donors of the cohort, an average of 235,054 unique TCR beta nucleotide sequences were sequenced per donor, 15% to 20% of them non-productive.

Concerning this clone itself: The antigen it recognizes is unknown. Base qualities are missing; no much larger clone stands one base away.

To prepare the library, the immunoSEQ multiplex PCR assay was applied. The multiplex PCR relied on a mix of 60 forward primers for TCR Vbeta segments and 13 reverse primers for TCR Jbeta segments. A multiplex PCR assay on genomic DNA amplified the CDR3 region of rearranged TCR beta genes. The amplified TCR beta libraries were sequenced on the Illumina HiSeq System as 87-base-pair reads. The paper's processing steps were these. A later analysis tallied 80 million to 95 million unique TCR beta chains across the approximately 670 repertoires, and around 9.9 million of those chains were shared by two or more donors. Raw reads were error-corrected and collapsed into unique sequences by a nearest-neighbor algorithm in which closely related sequences were merged to remove PCR and sequencing errors. To assign V, D and J gene segments, CDR3 sequences were aligned to IMGT reference sequences. For a sequence to be retained, at least a six-nucleotide match to both a V gene segment and a J gene segment was required. Rearrangements were classified as productive when the CDR3 lacked stop codons and remained in frame with V and J, and all other rearrangements were classified as non-productive. CDR3 was defined by IMGT convention, running from the second conserved V-encoded cysteine to the conserved J-encoded phenylalanine. The earlier analysis of 450 to 750 of the donors excluded any sequence lacking an unambiguous match to a single V gene segment. An earlier analysis of fewer than 750 of the donors classified V segments as functional when productive rearrangements were above 56.7% and as segregating when the standard deviation between donors was above 5%. To diagnose cytomegalovirus status from the catalog of TCR beta chain sequences, a statistical classification framework was built. In a later analysis, V and J genes were assigned by comparing TCR nucleotide sequences against IMGT/GENE-DB human TR gene sequences. The TCRdist pipeline was used in a later analysis to assign CDR3 sequences and most-parsimonious VDJ recombination scenarios. In a later analysis, each TCR beta chain was defined by its CDR3 amino acid sequence together with its V-gene family, and reads without a unique V-gene family were excluded. A later analysis removed 592 highly shared, low-generation-probability nucleotide sequences to deal with suspected cross-contamination and a sequencing artifact. In a later analysis, a clonal expansion index was calculated for each public chain from normalized within-repertoire ranks of inferred template counts. Generation probabilities in a later analysis came from a VDJ recombination model fitted to out-of-frame rearrangements, and those results were checked against IGoR. Hypergeometric tests were used in a later analysis to score TCR-TCR, TCR-HLA and TCR-CMV co-occurrence, with a repertoire-size bias correction applied to the TCR pairs. To estimate false discovery rates, a later analysis permuted the HLA or CMV assignments 20 times. In a later analysis, co-occurring TCRs were grouped with DBSCAN, and TCRdist sequence similarity was added when clustering was performed within HLA-allele-positive subsets. Repertoires with fewer than 30,000 or more than 120,000 public chains were left out of co-occurrence clustering, as were four to six repertoires with anomalous nucleotide sharing. TCRdb took this table from immuneACCESS and kept in-frame rearrangements with V and J called. Such tables lack part of the clones; where checked against another copy, unresolved V genes explain under half of the gap, and the rest is unexplained. V and J calls plus clone size are reproduced from that table; the DNA served to infer D and trimming. Recorded for this sample are about 130,000 clones; around two thirds of them occurred a single time. Approximately 2.9% of the sample goes to the ten largest clones.

Its CDR3 holds 14 amino acids, cysteine through phenylalanine. Here the CDR3 DNA is all that survives: 42 bases in frame from base 1. The germline V end is reduced by 3 bases and the J end by 3 bases; junction bases left unmatched: 7. CDR1 and CDR2, looked up from the germline V gene (reference sequence), are GTSNPN and SVGIG. Points the paper makes about the study in general: Most TCR sequences were observed very rarely across donors, whereas some public TCRs were present in many individuals. A later analysis found that HLA-associated TCR beta chains were more clonally expanded and had lower generation probabilities than equally common non-associated chains. Some IMGT-functional V segments, including TRBV6-2 and TRBV6-3, could not be told apart with the 87-base-pair reads, so those segments were excluded. In vitro tests confirmed that three of the cytomegalovirus-associated TCR beta chains recognize cytomegalovirus antigens. Because counts were too low, about 18 rarely observed V segments, including chromosome 9 orphons, were excluded from the earlier analysis of several hundred of the donors. A later analysis reported that several top co-occurrence clusters appeared linked to parvovirus B19, influenza, CMV and Epstein-Barr virus. Assigning TCR associations to individual alleles was difficult when HLA alleles, especially DR and DQ, strongly co-occurred. Presence/absence analyses assumed roughly uniform sequencing depth across donors, an assumption that may not hold. In a later genetic analysis, a missense DCLRE1C variant was associated with V-gene and J-gene trimming of TCR beta chains, and the association was replicated in an independent cohort. In an earlier analysis of several hundred of the donors, most TCR beta V segments were observed in productive rearrangements about 90% or about 30% of the time, broadly matching IMGT annotations. Compared with the 666-donor mean, donors in an Asian-associated ancestry cluster had fewer N-insertions in productive TCRs, according to a later genetic analysis. Because HLA typing was unavailable for some donors at each locus, only the typed subset was used in association tests. Correlated functional status among segregating V segments might reflect linkage disequilibrium, but an unknown experimental factor could not be ruled out. This cohort had only TCR beta chains sequenced, and the lack of alpha or paired-chain data limited which features could be detected. According to a later analysis, most CMV-associated TCR beta chains appeared to be HLA-restricted, and the HLA associations seemed to be driven largely by CMV exposure. According to a later analysis, TCR association rates differed among HLA loci, with DRB1 alleles showing the most associated TCRs and HLA-C alleles showing the fewest. The only immune exposure information available for the cohort was CMV serostatus. A later analysis associated roughly 17,000 TCR beta sequences with specific HLA alleles at a false discovery rate of 0.05. It was suggested by the authors that the approach could potentially be generalized to other disease states and immunological phenotypes. A group of highly shared sequence variants was considered likely to be a technical artifact of the sequencing pipeline. A further reported finding was that TCR beta sequences accurately predicted the HLA-A and HLA-B alleles for most subjects in the first cohort. A total of 150 or so TCR beta chains were listed by the study as associated with cytomegalovirus. In both the original and validation cohorts, the classifier was reported to diagnose cytomegalovirus status with high specificity and sensitivity.

The cohort comprised fewer than 700 healthy bone marrow donors. Cohort members were all nominally healthy when sampled, although unrecorded immune exposures were likely present. CMV serostatus was positive for about 300 and negative for about 50% of the roughly 700 cohort members, and was not recorded for this donor. Every donor gave a peripheral blood sample, and the peripheral blood mononuclear cells from that sample were used for TCR beta sequencing. The Qiagen DNeasy Blood Extraction Kit was used to extract genomic DNA from the blood cell samples. This TCR was sampled from a human donor in good health. Recombination connected TRBV30 to TRBJ2-5; 7 bases in the junction line up with TRBD1. The specimen was PBMCs. The CDR3 reads CAWRDRSLKETQYF. The bases read TGTGCCTGGAGGGACAGGTCCCTTAAAGAGACCCAGTACTTC.